The clone carrying this TCR beta chain has a handful of counts. Its antigen remains unknown. The data were taken from a study of blood T cells in healthy people across ages. Points from the study as a whole: Considered underestimates were the diversity estimates obtained from one million T cells.

Each donor was a healthy Caucasian individual from Russia, aged about 6 to 100. Then a second PCR, running about 6 to 12 cycles, was carried out with a sample-barcoded 5' primer and a J-beta primer mix. From the 5' RACE reads, TCRdb called clonotypes with MiXCR, one entry per CDR3 protein. The top ten clones hold 25% to 35% of a sample with roughly 700,000 distinct CDR3 sequences, roughly 49% of them seen once. CDR1 and CDR2 (germline): SEHNR, FQNEAQ (reference sequence). The CDR3 runs to 15 residues. The clonotype was recovered from a woman aged 55-69 years in good health. Specimen: blood. V is TRBV7-9 and J is TRBJ2-1, with 9 bases identical to TRBD2. The end of the DNA fits TRBJ2-7 better, so the J call may be wrong. CDR3 sequence (DNA): TGTGCCAGCATCCTTAGCGGGAGACTCCCCAATGAGCAGTACTTC. As protein: CASILSGRLPNEQYF.